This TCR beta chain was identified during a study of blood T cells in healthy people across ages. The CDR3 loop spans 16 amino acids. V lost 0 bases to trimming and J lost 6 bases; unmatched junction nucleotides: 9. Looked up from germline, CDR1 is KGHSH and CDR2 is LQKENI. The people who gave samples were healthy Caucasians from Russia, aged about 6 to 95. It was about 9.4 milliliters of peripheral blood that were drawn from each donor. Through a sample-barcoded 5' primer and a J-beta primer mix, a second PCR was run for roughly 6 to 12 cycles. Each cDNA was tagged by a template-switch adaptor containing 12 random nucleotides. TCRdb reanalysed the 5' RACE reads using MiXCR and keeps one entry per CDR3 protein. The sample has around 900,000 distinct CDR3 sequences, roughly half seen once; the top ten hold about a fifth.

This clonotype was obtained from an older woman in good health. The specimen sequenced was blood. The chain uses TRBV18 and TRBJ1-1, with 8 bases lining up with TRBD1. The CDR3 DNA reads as TGTGCCAGCTCACCACCGGTTCGTACAGGGGGACCTGAAGCTTTCTTT. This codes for CASSPPVRTGGPEAFF.